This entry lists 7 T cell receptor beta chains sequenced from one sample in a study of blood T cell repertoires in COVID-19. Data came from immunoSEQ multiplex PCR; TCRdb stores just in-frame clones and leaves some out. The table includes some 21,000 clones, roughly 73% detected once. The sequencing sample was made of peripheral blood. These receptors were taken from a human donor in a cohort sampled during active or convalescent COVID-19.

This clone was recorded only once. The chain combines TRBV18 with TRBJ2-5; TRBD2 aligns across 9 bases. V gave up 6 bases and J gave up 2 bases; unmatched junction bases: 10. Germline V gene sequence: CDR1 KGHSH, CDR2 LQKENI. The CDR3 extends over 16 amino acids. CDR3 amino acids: CASSPLLAGRQETQYF. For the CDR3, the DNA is TGTGCCAGCTCTCCCCTCCTAGCGGGAAGGCAAGAGACCCAGTACTTC.

CDR3 nucleotides: TGTGCCAGTAGTGGGCTCACTGAAGCTTTCTTT. Translating it yields CASSGLTEAFF. The chain recombines TRBV19 with TRBJ1-1; D gene unclear. This CDR3 comprises 11 residues. Trimming removed 5 bases at V and 4 bases at J, with 5 bases between. CDR1 is LNHDA, CDR2 SQIVND, per germline (reference sequence).

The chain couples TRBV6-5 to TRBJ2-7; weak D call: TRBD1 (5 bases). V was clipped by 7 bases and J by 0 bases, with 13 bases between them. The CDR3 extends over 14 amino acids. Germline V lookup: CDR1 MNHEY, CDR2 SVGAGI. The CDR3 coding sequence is TGTGCCAGCAAAGGGGCAGCGAACTCCTACGAGCAGTACTTC. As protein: CASKGAANSYEQYF.

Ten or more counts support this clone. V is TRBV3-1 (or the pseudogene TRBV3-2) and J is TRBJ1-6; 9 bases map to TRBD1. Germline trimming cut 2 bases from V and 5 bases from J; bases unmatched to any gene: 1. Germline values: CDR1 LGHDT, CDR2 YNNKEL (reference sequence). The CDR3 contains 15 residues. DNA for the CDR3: TGTGCCAGCAGCCAAACAGGGGGCCATAATTCACCCCTCCACTTT. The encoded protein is CASSQTGGHNSPLHF.

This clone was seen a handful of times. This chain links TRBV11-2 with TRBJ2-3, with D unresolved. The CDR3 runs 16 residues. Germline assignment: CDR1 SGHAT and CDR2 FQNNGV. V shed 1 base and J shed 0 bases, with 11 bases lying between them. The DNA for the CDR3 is TGTGCCAGCAGCTTAGTTCGAATCGAGAGCACAGATACGCAGTATTTT. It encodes CASSLVRIESTDTQYF.

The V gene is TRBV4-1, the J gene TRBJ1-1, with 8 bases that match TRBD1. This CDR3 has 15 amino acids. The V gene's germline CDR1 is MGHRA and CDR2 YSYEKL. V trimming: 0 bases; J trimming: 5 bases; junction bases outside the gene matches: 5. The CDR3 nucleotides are TGCGCCAGCAGCCAAGATTGGCAGGGGGCGACTGAAGCTTTCTTT. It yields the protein CASSQDWQGATEAFF.

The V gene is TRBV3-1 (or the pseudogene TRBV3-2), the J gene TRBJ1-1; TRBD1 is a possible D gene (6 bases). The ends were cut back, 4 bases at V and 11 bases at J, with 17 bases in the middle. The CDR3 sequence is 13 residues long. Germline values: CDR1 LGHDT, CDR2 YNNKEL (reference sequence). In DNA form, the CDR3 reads TGTGCCAGCAGCCGGACAGAGAGCGTGAAGGCTTTCTTT. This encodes CASSRTESVKAFF.